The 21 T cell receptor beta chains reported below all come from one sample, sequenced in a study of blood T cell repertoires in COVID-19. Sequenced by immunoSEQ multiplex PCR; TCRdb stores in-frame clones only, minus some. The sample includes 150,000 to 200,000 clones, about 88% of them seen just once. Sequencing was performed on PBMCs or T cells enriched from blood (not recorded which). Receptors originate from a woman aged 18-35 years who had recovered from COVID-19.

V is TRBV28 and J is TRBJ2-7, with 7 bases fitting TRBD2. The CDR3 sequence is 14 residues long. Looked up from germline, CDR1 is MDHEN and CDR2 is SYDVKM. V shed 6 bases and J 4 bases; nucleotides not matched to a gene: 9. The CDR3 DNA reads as TGTGCCAGCAGCGCTAGCGGACTCGAATACGAGCAGTACTTC. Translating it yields CASSASGLEYEQYF.

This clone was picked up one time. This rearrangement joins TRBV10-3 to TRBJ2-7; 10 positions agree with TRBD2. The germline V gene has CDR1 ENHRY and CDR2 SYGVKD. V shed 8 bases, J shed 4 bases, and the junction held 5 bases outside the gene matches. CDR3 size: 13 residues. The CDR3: CAIQREGRYEQYF. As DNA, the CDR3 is TGTGCCATCCAGCGGGAGGGCCGGTACGAGCAGTACTTC.

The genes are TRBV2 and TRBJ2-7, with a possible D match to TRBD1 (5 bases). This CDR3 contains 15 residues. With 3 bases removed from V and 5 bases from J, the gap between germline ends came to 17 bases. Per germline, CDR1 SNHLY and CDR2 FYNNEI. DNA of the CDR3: TGTGCCAGCAGTGATCTGCAGGGTTTGAAGGACGAGCAGTACTTC. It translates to CASSDLQGLKDEQYF.

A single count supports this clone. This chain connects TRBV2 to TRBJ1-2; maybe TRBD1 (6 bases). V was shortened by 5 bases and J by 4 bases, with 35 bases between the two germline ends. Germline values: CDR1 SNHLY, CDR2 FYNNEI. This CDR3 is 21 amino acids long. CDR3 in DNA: TGTGCCAGCAGTAAACAGGGAAAGCGGGGAGACCGAGGAGTTTCTTCCTATGGCTACACCTTC. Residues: CASSKQGKRGDRGVSSYGYTF.

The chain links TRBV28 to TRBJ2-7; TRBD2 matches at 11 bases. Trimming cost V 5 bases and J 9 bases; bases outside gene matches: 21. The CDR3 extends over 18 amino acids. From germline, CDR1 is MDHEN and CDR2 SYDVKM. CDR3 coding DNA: TGTGCCAGCAGTGCCCCAGGGATTCCTAGCGGGAGGTCAAACTCGCAGTACTTC. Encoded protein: CASSAPGIPSGRSNSQYF.

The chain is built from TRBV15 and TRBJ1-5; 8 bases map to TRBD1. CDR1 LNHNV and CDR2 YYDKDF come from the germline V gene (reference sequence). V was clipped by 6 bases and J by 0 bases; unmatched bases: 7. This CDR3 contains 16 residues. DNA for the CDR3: TGTGCCACCAGGGGCGAGCAGGGGGCTAGCAATCAGCCCCAGCATTTT. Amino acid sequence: CATRGEQGASNQPQHF.

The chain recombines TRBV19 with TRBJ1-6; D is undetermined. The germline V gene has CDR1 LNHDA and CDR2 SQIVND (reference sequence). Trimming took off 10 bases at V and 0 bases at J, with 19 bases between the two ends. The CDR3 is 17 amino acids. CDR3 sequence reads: CATPQFRRSSYNSPLHF. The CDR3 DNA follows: TGTGCCACCCCGCAGTTTAGGAGAAGCTCCTATAATTCACCCCTCCACTTT.

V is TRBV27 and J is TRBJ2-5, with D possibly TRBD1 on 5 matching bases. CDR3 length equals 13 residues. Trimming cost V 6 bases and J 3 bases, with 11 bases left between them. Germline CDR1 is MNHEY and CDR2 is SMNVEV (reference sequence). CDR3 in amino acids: CASRPLGEETQYF. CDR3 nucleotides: TGTGCCAGCAGACCCTTAGGGGAAGAGACCCAGTACTTC.

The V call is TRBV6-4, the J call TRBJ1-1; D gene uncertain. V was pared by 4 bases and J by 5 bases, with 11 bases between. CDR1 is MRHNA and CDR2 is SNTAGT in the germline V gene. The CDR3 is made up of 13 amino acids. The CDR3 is CASSVEGGTEAFF. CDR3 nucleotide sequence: TGTGCCAGCAGTGTTGAGGGAGGAACTGAAGCTTTCTTT.

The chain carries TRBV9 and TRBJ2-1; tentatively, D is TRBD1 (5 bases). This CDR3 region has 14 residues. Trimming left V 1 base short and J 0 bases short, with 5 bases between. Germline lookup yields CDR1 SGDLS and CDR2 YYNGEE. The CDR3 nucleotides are TGTGCCAGCAGCGTACAGGGCTCCTACAATGAGCAGTTCTTC. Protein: CASSVQGSYNEQFF.

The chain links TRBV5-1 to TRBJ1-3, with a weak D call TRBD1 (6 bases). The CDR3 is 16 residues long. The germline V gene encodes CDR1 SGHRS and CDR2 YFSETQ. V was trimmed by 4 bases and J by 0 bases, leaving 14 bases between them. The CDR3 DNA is TGCGCCAGCAGCGGCGGGGGCGCGAACTCTGGAAACACCATATATTTT. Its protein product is CASSGGGANSGNTIYF.

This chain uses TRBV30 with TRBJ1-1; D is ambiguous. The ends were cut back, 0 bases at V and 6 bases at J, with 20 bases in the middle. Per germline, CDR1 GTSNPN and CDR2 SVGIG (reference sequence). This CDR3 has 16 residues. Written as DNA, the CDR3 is TGTGCCTGGAGTGTCTGGCAGAGCGGTCTGGGCGCTGAAGCTTTCTTT. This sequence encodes CAWSVWQSGLGAEAFF.

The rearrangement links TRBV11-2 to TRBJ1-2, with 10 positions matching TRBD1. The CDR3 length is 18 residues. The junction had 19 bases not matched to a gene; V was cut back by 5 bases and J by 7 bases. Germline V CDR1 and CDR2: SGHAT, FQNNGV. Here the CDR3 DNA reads TGTGCCAGCAGCCCTTTCCTGGACCCGACAGGGGGCGGCGGTGGCTACACCTTC. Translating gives CASSPFLDPTGGGGGYTF.

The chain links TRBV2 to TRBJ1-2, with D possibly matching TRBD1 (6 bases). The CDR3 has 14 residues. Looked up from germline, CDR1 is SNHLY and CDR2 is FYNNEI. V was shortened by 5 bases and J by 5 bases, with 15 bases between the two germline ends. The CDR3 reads CASSYRAENYGYTF. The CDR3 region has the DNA TGTGCCAGCAGTTACAGGGCGGAGAATTATGGCTACACCTTC.

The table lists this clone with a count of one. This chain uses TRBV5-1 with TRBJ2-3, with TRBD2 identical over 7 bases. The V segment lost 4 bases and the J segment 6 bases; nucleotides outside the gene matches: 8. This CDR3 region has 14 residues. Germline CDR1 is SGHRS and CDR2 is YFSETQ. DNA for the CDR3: TGCGCCAGCAGCCTATGGACTAGTGCGGATACGCAGTATTTT. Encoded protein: CASSLWTSADTQYF.

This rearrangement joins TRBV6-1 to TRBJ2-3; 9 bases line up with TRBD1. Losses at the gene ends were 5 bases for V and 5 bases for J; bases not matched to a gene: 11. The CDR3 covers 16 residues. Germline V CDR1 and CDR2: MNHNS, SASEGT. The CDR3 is CASSQGPGQGLDTQYF. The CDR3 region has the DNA TGTGCCAGCAGTCAAGGACCGGGACAGGGCTTAGATACGCAGTATTTT.

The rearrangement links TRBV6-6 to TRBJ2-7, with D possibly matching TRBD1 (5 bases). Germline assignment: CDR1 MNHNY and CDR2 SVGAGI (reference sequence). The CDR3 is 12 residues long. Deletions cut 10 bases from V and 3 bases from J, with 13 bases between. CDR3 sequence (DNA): TGTGCCACCTCGACAGATTTCTACGAGCAGTACTTC. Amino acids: CATSTDFYEQYF.

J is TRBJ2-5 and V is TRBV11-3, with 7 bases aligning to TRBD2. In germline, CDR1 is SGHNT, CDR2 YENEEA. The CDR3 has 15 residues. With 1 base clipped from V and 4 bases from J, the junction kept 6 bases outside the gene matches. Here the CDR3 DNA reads TGTGCCAGCAGCTTAGCGGGCGGGAGCGGAGAGACCCAGTACTTC. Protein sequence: CASSLAGGSGETQYF.

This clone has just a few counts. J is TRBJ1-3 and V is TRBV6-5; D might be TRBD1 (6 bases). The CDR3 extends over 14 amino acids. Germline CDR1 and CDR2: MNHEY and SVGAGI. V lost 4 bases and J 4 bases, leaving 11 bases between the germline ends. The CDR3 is CASSSVGQGNTIYF. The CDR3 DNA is TGTGCCAGCAGTTCCGTGGGACAAGGAAACACCATATATTTT.

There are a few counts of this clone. The CDR3 DNA reads TGTGCCAGCAGTGGGGGAGGGGATAATCAGCCCCAGCATTTT. Amino acid sequence: CASSGGGDNQPQHF. The rearrangement joins TRBV28 to TRBJ1-5; D is perhaps TRBD1 (5 bases). Trimming stripped 5 bases from V and 4 bases from J, with 12 bases between. The CDR3 runs 14 residues. From germline, CDR1 is MDHEN and CDR2 SYDVKM.

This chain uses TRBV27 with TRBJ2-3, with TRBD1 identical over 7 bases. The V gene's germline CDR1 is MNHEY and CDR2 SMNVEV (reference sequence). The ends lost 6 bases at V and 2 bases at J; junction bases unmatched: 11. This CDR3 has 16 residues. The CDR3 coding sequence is TGTGCCAGCAGCAACAGGGGTGCTTCATTCACAGATACGCAGTATTTT. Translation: CASSNRGASFTDTQYF.